This entry lists 5 T cell receptor beta chains sequenced from one sample in a study of identical twins. Via MiXCR, TCRdb re-called the 5' RACE reads, giving one row per CDR3 protein. The table has 200,000 to 250,000 distinct CDR3 sequences, over 5.5% seen once. Another study also made use of these data, one on T cells expressing NK-cell markers.

What was sequenced was CD8+ T cells sorted from blood. Receptor source: a woman between 18 and 29 years old in good health.

The table lists this clonotype with a few counts. The chain has TRBV5-1 and TRBJ1-1; D gene ambiguous. Germline-derived CDR1 and CDR2 are SGHRS and YFSETQ. This CDR3 has 14 amino acids. Between the trimmed V and J ends, which lost 0 bases and 1 base, there was a span of 7 bases. This CDR3 reads CASSLARQNTEAFF. Written as DNA, the CDR3 is TGCGCCAGCAGCTTGGCCCGGCAGAACACTGAAGCTTTCTTT.

This clonotype showed up just a few times. V gene TRBV19 combines with J gene TRBJ1-5, with unresolved D. The CDR3 length is 15 residues. Trimming left V 2 bases short and J 2 bases short, with 10 bases between. The germline gives CDR1 LNHDA, CDR2 SQIVND (reference sequence). This chain's CDR3 is CASSIYWAGNQPQHF. CDR3 sequence (DNA): TGTGCCAGTAGTATATACTGGGCTGGCAATCAGCCCCAGCATTTT.

This clonotype was detected a few times. This chain links TRBV12-3 or TRBV12-4 with TRBJ1-2; D is unclear. The CDR3 consists of 12 residues. Trimming took 6 bases from V and 2 from J, leaving 7 bases between them. CDR3 region: CASRGRNYGYTF. CDR3 in DNA: TGTGCCAGCAGGGGGAGAAACTATGGCTACACCTTC.

The chain's CDR3 is CASSKRGVVAQPQHF. The CDR3 bases are TGTGCCAGCTCAAAACGGGGGGTAGTAGCTCAGCCCCAGCATTTT. This rearrangement joins TRBV12-3 or TRBV12-4 to TRBJ1-5; D might be TRBD1 (5 bases). With 8 bases removed from V and 6 bases from J, the gap between germline ends came to 20 bases. There are 15 residues in the CDR3.

The genes are TRBV11-2 and TRBJ1-1, with 7 bases lining up with TRBD1. Germline values: CDR1 SGHAT, CDR2 FQNNGV. This CDR3 region has 12 residues. The junction had 8 bases not matched to a gene; V was cut back by 5 bases and J by 11 bases. The CDR3: CASSTDRDDAFF. Here the CDR3 DNA reads TGTGCCAGCAGCACTGACAGGGATGACGCTTTCTTT.